Listed below are T cell receptor beta chains from one sample, sequenced in a study of blood T cells in healthy people across ages. TCRdb reanalysed the 5' RACE reads using MiXCR and keeps one entry per CDR3 protein. Of some 1.5 million distinct CDR3 sequences in the sample, over 25% are singletons; the top ten hold roughly 8%. Sequenced sample: blood. These receptors all come from a woman in her twenties or thirties in good health. Both conserved end residues are part of each CDR3. A D gene is named only where the DNA matches it firmly. Not every row has a clone size; where given, it reads once, few, many or a size class.

clone size	V gene	J gene	D gene	CDR3 protein	CDR3 DNA
NA	TRBV15	TRBJ2-7	NA	CATSRDLSLGAASEQYF	TGTGCCACCAGCAGAGATCTCTCATTAGGGGCTGCCTCCGAGCAGTACTTC
NA	TRBV12-3/TRBV12-4	TRBJ2-1	TRBD1	CASTRTGDSYNEQFF	TGTGCCAGCACCAGAACAGGGGACTCCTACAATGAGCAGTTCTTC
few	TRBV10-3	TRBJ2-3	TRBD2	CAIRTSLADTDTQYF	TGTGCCATCAGAACGTCACTAGCGGACACAGATACGCAGTATTTT
many	TRBV20-1	TRBJ2-5	NA	CSAGGTFQETQYF	TGCAGTGCTGGTGGGACCTTCCAAGAGACCCAGTACTTC
few	TRBV7-3	TRBJ1-2	NA	CASSARAGVDGYTF	TGTGCCAGCAGTGCACGGGCAGGGGTCGATGGCTACACCTTC
NA	TRBV7-2	TRBJ1-2	NA	CASSLAGDKGGYTF	TGTGCCAGCAGCTTAGCGGGGGACAAAGGGGGCTACACCTTC
many	TRBV10-3	TRBJ2-7	TRBD2	CALGGTAGYEQYF	TGTGCCCTGGGAGGGACGGCAGGCTACGAGCAGTACTTC
NA	TRBV2	TRBJ1-5	TRBD1	CASSEDGGGLRQPQHF	TGTGCCAGCAGTGAAGATGGAGGGGGCCTCCGGCAGCCCCAGCATTTT
few	TRBV11-2	TRBJ1-5	NA	CASSPGTAAGPQHF	TGTGCCAGCAGCCCCGGGACGGCAGCGGGGCCCCAGCATTTT
NA	TRBV24-1	TRBJ2-4	TRBD1	CATSDYRGNIQYF	TGTGCCACCAGTGATTACAGGGGAAACATTCAGTACTTC
NA	TRBV5-1	TRBJ2-1	TRBD2	CASSVASGGSSYNEQFF	TGCGCCAGCAGCGTCGCTAGCGGGGGCAGCTCCTACAATGAGCAGTTCTTC
many	TRBV4-1	TRBJ2-7	TRBD1	CASSVRDRPIPYEQYF	TGCGCCAGCAGCGTCCGGGACAGGCCTATACCCTACGAGCAGTACTTC
few	TRBV29-1	TRBJ2-5	NA	CSVERAGETQYF	TGCAGCGTTGAACGGGCCGGGGAGACCCAGTACTTC
NA	TRBV20-1	TRBJ2-1	NA	CSARRRNPYNEQFF	TGCAGTGCTCGAAGGCGAAATCCTTACAATGAGCAGTTCTTC
NA	TRBV6-1	TRBJ2-7	NA	CASSEVLRLFIGYNEQYF	TGTGCCAGCAGTGAAGTTTTGAGACTCTTCATTGGGTACAATGAGCAGTACTTC
NA	TRBV6-1	TRBJ2-3	TRBD2	CASGDLAGSTGTQYF	TGTGCCAGCGGAGACCTAGCGGGATCCACAGGTACGCAGTATTTT
NA	TRBV12-3/TRBV12-4	TRBJ2-7	NA	CASSKNRAGALSEQYF	TGTGCCAGCAGCAAAAACAGGGCGGGAGCGTTGAGCGAGCAGTACTTC
NA	TRBV5-1	TRBJ1-1	TRBD1	CASSSQGARNTEAFF	TGCGCCAGCAGCTCACAGGGGGCGCGGAACACTGAAGCTTTCTTT
few	TRBV7-2	TRBJ2-3	NA	CASSLLLAPDTQYF	TGTGCCAGCAGCTTATTACTAGCCCCAGATACGCAGTATTTT
many	TRBV7-2	TRBJ2-3	NA	CASRYTDTQYF	TGTGCCAGCAGATACACAGATACGCAGTATTTT
few	TRBV18	TRBJ2-1	TRBD1	CASSRMDRGVYNEQFF	TGTGCCAGCTCACGCATGGACAGGGGGGTCTACAATGAGCAGTTCTTC
few	TRBV7-2	TRBJ2-3	TRBD2	CASSRQDSGLSSTDTQYF	TGTGCCAGCAGCCGGCAGGATAGCGGGTTATCTAGCACAGATACGCAGTATTTT
NA	TRBV14	TRBJ2-7	TRBD1	CASSGIRTGREQYF	TGTGCCAGCAGCGGAATCCGGACAGGGCGCGAGCAGTACTTC
NA	TRBV12-3/TRBV12-4	TRBJ2-1	TRBD2	CASSLGLAGLVGEQFF	TGTGCCAGCAGCTTGGGACTAGCGGGTTTGGTGGGTGAGCAGTTCTTC
few	TRBV7-2	TRBJ1-4	NA	CASSLYPGPNEKLFF	TGTGCCAGCAGCTTATATCCAGGTCCTAATGAAAAACTGTTTTTT
NA	TRBV7-3	TRBJ2-1	TRBD1	CASSLSAGQGPNEQFF	TGTGCCAGCAGCTTGTCTGCGGGACAGGGTCCCAATGAGCAGTTCTTC
few	TRBV9	TRBJ1-6	NA	CASSAEGTPLHF	TGTGCCAGCAGCGCTGAAGGCACACCCCTCCACTTT
few	TRBV20-1	TRBJ2-1	NA	CSARDPTGCNEQFF	TGCAGTGCTAGAGACCCGACAGGTTGCAATGAGCAGTTCTTC
NA	TRBV11-2	TRBJ2-3	TRBD2	CVSSLELSGGASDTQYF	TGTGTCAGCAGCTTAGAACTCAGCGGGGGGGCATCAGATACGCAGTATTTT
NA	TRBV6-6	TRBJ2-4	NA	CASSKGGTKNIQYF	TGTGCCAGCAGTAAGGGGGGGACCAAAAACATTCAGTACTTC
few	TRBV9	TRBJ2-3	TRBD1	CASALGQGMDTQYF	TGTGCCAGCGCCCTCGGACAGGGTATGGATACGCAGTATTTT
NA	TRBV24-1	TRBJ1-5	TRBD1	CATSDSTGGFSNQPQHF	TGTGCCACCAGTGATTCCACAGGGGGCTTTAGCAATCAGCCCCAGCATTTT
few	TRBV4-3	TRBJ2-5	TRBD2	CASSPQPSGSLETQYF	TGCGCCAGCAGCCCCCAGCCTAGCGGGAGTTTAGAGACCCAGTACTTC
NA	TRBV7-2	TRBJ2-1	TRBD2	CAISLAGAGLYNEQFF	TGTGCCATCAGCTTAGCGGGAGCGGGGCTCTACAACGAGCAGTTCTTC
NA	TRBV20-1	TRBJ2-1	TRBD1	CSARDFRGTGAYNEQFF	TGCAGTGCTAGAGATTTTAGAGGGACAGGGGCCTACAATGAGCAGTTCTTC
many	TRBV6-5	TRBJ1-2	NA	CASSPPGKGYTF	TGTGCCAGCAGCCCCCCCGGAAAGGGCTACACCTTC
NA	TRBV6-5	TRBJ2-1	NA	CASSLGEWGAYNEQFF	TGTGCCAGCTCCCTGGGCGAGTGGGGGGCGTATAATGAGCAGTTCTTC
NA	TRBV28	TRBJ2-5	TRBD2	CASNWRGGVETQYF	TGTGCCAGCAATTGGCGGGGGGGGGTAGAGACCCAGTACTTC
NA	TRBV5-1	TRBJ2-1	NA	CASSFHGGAGFNEQFF	TGCGCCAGCAGCTTCCATGGGGGCGCGGGGTTCAATGAGCAGTTCTTC
NA	TRBV2	TRBJ1-2	NA	CASSEPRIYTF	TGTGCCAGCAGTGAACCCAGAATCTACACCTTC
NA	TRBV5-1	TRBJ1-4	NA	CASSPYREGEKLFF	TGCGCCAGCAGTCCTTACAGGGAAGGGGAAAAACTGTTTTTT
NA	TRBV29-1	TRBJ1-1	NA	CSVGKTNTEAFF	TGCAGCGTTGGCAAAACGAACACTGAAGCTTTCTTT
few	TRBV28	TRBJ2-7	NA	CASSLPRGPEQYF	TGTGCCAGCAGTTTACCCCGGGGCCCCGAGCAGTACTTC